This paragraph covers one T cell receptor beta chain sequence. Isolated RNA was reverse transcribed into cDNA used as the sequencing template. Profiling relied on immunoSEQ multiplex PCR, and the TCRdb table lists in-frame clones only, not all of them. This sample has roughly 140,000 clones, with about half found just once. V was cut by 3 bases and J by 5 bases, with 16 bases left in between. Germline-derived CDR1 and CDR2 are LNHDA and SQIVND (reference sequence). This CDR3 comprises 15 residues. This sample stems from a study of CD8+ T cells in alopecia areata. This sequence joins TRBV19 and TRBJ1-1; D might be TRBD1 (6 bases). This TCR derives from a human donor with alopecia areata. The sample consisted of CD4+ T cells sorted from blood, taken at week 0. CDR3 sequence: CASSIPGRGYTEAFF. The CDR3 nucleotides are TGTGCCAGTAGTATCCCGGGCAGGGGTTATACTGAAGCTTTCTTT.